Reported below is one T cell receptor (beta chain). The CDR3 totals 14 residues. Germline values: CDR1 SGHNT, CDR2 YYREEE (reference sequence). V dropped 2 bases and J dropped 0 bases, with 8 bases sitting between them. These data come from a study of blood T cell repertoires in COVID-19. Across the study: Whether acute or convalescent, the COVID-19 samples came from the United States, Italy and Spain. PBMCs, B-cell-depleted T cells, or T cells were the source of the cDNA or gDNA that made up the material.

In the study's own analysis: Amplification of reference gene primers was used by the study to estimate nucleated cell counts. Sequencing was performed with immunoSEQ multiplex PCR; in TCRdb, only in-frame clones are kept and a portion is missing. That table gives V, J and clone size, and the DNA gave D and trimming. This sample yields hundreds of thousands of clones, of which 84% are seen a single time; 15% to 20% belongs to the top ten. The TCR was taken from a woman at least 80 years old with active or convalescent COVID-19. This sequence joins TRBV5-4 and TRBJ1-1; the D is unclear. Sequencing input: peripheral blood. The CDR3 sequence is CASSLSLLNTEAFF. The CDR3 DNA reads as TGTGCCAGCAGCTTATCCCTACTGAACACTGAAGCTTTCTTT.